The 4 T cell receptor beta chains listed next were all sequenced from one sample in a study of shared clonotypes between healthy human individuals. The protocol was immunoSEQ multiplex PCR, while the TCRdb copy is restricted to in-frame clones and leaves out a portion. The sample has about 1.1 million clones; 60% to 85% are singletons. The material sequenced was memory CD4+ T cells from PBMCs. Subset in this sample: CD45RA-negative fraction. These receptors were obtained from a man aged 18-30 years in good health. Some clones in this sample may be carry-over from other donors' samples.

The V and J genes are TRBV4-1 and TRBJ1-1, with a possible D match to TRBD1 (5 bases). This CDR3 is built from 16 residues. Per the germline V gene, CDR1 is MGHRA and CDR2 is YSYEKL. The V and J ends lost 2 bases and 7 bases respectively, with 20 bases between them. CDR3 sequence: CASSQIAGFSGVEAFF. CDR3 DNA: TGCGCCAGCAGCCAAATAGCAGGGTTTAGTGGTGTTGAAGCTTTCTTT.

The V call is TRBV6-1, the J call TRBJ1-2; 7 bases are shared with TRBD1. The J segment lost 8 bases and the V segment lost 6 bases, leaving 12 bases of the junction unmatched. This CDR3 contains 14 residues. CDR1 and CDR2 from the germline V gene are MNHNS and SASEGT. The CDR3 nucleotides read TGTGCCAGCAGACACCCAGGGGGAAGGGACGGCTACACCTTC. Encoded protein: CASRHPGGRDGYTF.

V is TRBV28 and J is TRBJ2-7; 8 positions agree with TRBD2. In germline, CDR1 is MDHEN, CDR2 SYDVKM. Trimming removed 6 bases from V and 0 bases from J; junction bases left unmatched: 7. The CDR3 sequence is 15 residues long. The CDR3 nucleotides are TGTGCCAGCAGACCTGCCGGGACTAGCTCCTACGAGCAGTACTTC. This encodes CASRPAGTSSYEQYF.

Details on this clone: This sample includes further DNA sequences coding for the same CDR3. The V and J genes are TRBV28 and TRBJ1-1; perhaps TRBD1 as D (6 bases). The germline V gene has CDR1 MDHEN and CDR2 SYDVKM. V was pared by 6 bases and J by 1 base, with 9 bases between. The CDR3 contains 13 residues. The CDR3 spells CASRLDRNTEAFF. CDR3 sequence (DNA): TGTGCCAGCAGACTGGACAGGAACACTGAAGCTTTCTTT.